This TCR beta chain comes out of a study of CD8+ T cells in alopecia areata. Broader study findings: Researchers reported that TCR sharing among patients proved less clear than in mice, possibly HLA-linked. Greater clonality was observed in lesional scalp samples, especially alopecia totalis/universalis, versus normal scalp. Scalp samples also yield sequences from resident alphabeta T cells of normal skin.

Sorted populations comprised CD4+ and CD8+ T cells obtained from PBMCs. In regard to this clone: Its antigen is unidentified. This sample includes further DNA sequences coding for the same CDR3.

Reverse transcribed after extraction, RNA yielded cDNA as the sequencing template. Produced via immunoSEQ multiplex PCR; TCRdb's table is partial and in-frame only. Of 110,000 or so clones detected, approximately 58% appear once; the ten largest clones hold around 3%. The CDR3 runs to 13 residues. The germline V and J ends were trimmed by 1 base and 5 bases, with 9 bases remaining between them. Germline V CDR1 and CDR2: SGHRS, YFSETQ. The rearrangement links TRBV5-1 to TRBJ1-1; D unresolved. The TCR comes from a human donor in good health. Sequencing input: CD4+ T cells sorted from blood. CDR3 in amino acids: CASSLTTNTEAFF. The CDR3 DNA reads TGCGCCAGCAGCTTGACCACAAATACTGAAGCTTTCTTT.